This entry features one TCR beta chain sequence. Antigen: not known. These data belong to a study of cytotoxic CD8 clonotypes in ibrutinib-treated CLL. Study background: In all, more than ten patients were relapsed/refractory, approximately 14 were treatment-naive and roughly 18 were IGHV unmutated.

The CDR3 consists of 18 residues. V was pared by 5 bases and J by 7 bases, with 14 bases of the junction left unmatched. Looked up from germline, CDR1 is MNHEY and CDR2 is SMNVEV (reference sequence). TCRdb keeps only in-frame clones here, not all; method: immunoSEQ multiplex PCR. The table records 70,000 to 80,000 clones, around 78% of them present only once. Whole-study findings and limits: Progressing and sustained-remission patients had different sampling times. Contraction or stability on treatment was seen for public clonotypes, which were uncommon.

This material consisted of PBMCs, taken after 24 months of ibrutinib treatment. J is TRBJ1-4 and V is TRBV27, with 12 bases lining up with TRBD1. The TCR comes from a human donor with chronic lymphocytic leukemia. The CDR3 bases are TGTGCCAGCAGTCCCCCCGGGACAGGGGGCCTTTCAGGTGAAAAACTGTTTTTT. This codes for CASSPPGTGGLSGEKLFF.